The 16 T cell receptor beta chains below all came from one sample that was sequenced in a study of regulatory T cells in long-lasting Graves disease. CDR3-region Arm-PCR and iRepertoire HTBI primers produced the TCR beta libraries. TCRdb redid the calling of the multiplex PCR reads with MiXCR, one entry per CDR3 protein. The top ten hold approximately 53% of the sample, which has some 300,000 distinct CDR3 sequences, around a fifth seen once. Time point of the sample: persistent/refractory GD, antithyroid drugs over 5 years with positive TRAb. Extracted PBMC RNA gave rise to the TCR library. Specimen: peripheral blood mononuclear cells (PBMCs), collected when the disease was refractory, from a patient treated with antithyroid drugs. The source of these receptors is a female donor with Graves disease.

This clonotype has a count of ten or more. CDR3 DNA sequence: TGTGCCAGCGGGAGCTCGGGACGGGAGAATTCACCCCTCCACTTT. Translation gives CASGSSGRENSPLHF. The genes are TRBV6-1 and TRBJ1-6; D might be TRBD1 (5 bases). Germline V gives CDR1 MNHNS, CDR2 SASEGT. There are 15 residues in the CDR3. V was shortened by 8 bases and J by 7 bases, with 18 bases between the two germline ends.

The sample holds many counts of this clonotype. The chain has TRBV28 and TRBJ2-1; D gene ambiguous. Per the germline V gene, CDR1 is MDHEN and CDR2 is SYDVKM. The CDR3 runs to 10 residues. With 2 bases removed from V and 13 bases from J, the gap between germline ends came to 6 bases. CDR3 residues: CASSLGRQFF. CDR3 DNA: TGTGCCAGCAGTTTAGGGCGACAGTTCTTC.

This chain joins TRBV29-1 and TRBJ1-2; D call uncertain. Germline lookup yields CDR1 SQVTM and CDR2 ANQGSEA. Deletions cut 3 bases from V and 4 bases from J, with 6 bases between. This CDR3 is built from 11 residues. The CDR3 DNA follows: TGCAGCGTTGACAGGACCTATGGCTACACCTTC. Translating it yields CSVDRTYGYTF. Filled out from reference TRBV29-1 and TRBJ1-2, the complete variable domain reads SAVISQKPSRDICQRGTSLTIQCQVDSQVTMMFWYRQQPGQSLTLIATANQGSEATYESGFVIDKFPISRPNLTFSTLTVSNMSPEDSSIYLCSVDRTYGYTFGSGTRLTVV.

This clonotype occurred once. The V gene is TRBV2, the J gene TRBJ2-1, with a possible D match to TRBD2 (5 bases). Trimming pared 4 bases from V and 7 bases from J, leaving 14 bases between. Germline V gene sequence: CDR1 SNHLY, CDR2 FYNNEI. The CDR3 is 14 amino acids. The CDR3 loop reads CASSVHGPGNEQFF. CDR3 coding DNA: TGTGCCAGCAGTGTACACGGGCCGGGGAATGAGCAGTTCTTC.

This clonotype has just a few counts. This sequence joins TRBV7-9 and TRBJ2-5; a possible D gene is TRBD2 (6 bases). CDR3 size: 17 residues. The germline V and J ends were trimmed by 1 base and 0 bases, with 15 bases remaining between them. The germline V gene has CDR1 SEHNR and CDR2 FQNEAQ (reference sequence). The CDR3 loop is CASSLGDLAVYQETQYF. CDR3 DNA sequence: TGTGCCAGCAGCTTAGGGGACTTGGCGGTTTACCAAGAGACCCAGTACTTC.

The chain employs TRBV4-3 and TRBJ2-4; the match to TRBD1 covers 7 bases. With V trimmed by 2 bases and J by 8 bases, 3 bases remained unmatched. CDR1 and CDR2 (germline): LGHNA, YSLEER. CDR3 length: 13 amino acids. The DNA for the CDR3 is TGCGCCAGCAGCCAACGGCAGGGGGACATTCAGTACTTC. Its translation is CASSQRQGDIQYF.

This clonotype was detected many times. V usage is TRBV29-1 and J usage is TRBJ2-7, with a weak D call TRBD1 (6 bases). V was clipped by 6 bases and J by 3 bases, with 12 bases between them. The CDR3 is 12 amino acids. Germline CDR1 reads SQVTM; CDR2 reads ANQGSEA. The CDR3 loop is CSVLGQNYEQYF. The CDR3, as DNA: TGCAGCGTCCTCGGACAGAACTACGAGCAGTACTTC.

The chain combines TRBV7-2 with TRBJ1-1, with D hard to call. Trimming removed 1 base from V and 4 bases from J, with 16 bases in between. Germline CDR1 and CDR2: SGHTA and FQGNSA. The CDR3 covers 16 residues. CDR3 amino acids: CASSLGFLEGSTEAFF. DNA of the CDR3: TGTGCCAGCAGCTTAGGATTTCTGGAAGGAAGCACTGAAGCTTTCTTT.

This clonotype has ten or more counts. The chain couples TRBV6-1 to TRBJ1-1; D is unresolved. Trimming cost V 6 bases and J 11 bases, with 19 bases left between them. CDR3 length: 13 residues. Germline lookup yields CDR1 MNHNS and CDR2 SASEGT. Written as DNA, the CDR3 is TGTGCCAGCAGACAGACGGGAAACCACGGCGCTTTCTTT. Amino acids: CASRQTGNHGAFF.

The chain couples TRBV7-9 to TRBJ2-5; 9 bases match TRBD2. The CDR3 sequence is 17 residues long. Germline lookup yields CDR1 SEHNR and CDR2 FQNEAQ (reference sequence). Trimming at V came to 6 bases and at J to 5 bases, leaving 16 bases not matched to a gene. The CDR3 sequence: CASSQAPDSSGGETQYF. In nucleotides, the CDR3 is TGTGCCAGCAGTCAAGCCCCCGACTCAAGCGGGGGGGAGACCCAGTACTTC.

This clonotype was seen ten or more times. The chain couples TRBV6-1 to TRBJ2-7; possibly TRBD2 for D (6 bases). This CDR3 has 15 amino acids. The V end lost 6 bases, the J end lost 4 bases, and 19 bases lay between the germline ends. CDR1 is MNHNS and CDR2 is SASEGT in the germline V gene. Written as DNA, the CDR3 is TGTGCCAGCAGCGACGGCGGAGCGGGTCTTTACGAGCAGTACTTC. As protein: CASSDGGAGLYEQYF.

This clonotype was counted between two and nine times. The gene calls are TRBV20-1 and TRBJ2-7, with D perhaps TRBD1 or TRBD2 (6 bases each). Germline CDR1 is DFQATT and CDR2 is SNEGSKA (reference sequence). The CDR3 length is 14 residues. V shed 1 base and J shed 1 base, with 11 bases lying between them. This chain's CDR3 is CSARVGGGSYEQYF. CDR3 coding DNA: TGCAGTGCTAGAGTAGGGGGAGGATCCTACGAGCAGTACTTC.

This chain uses TRBV9 with TRBJ2-5; D is possibly TRBD2 (5 bases). Germline V gene data show CDR1 as SGDLS and CDR2 as YYNGEE. Trimming shortened V by 2 bases and J by 4 bases, and 9 bases separated the two germline ends. The CDR3 length is 13 residues. CDR3 residues: CASSVLSGETQYF. CDR3 sequence (DNA): TGTGCCAGCAGCGTCTTGAGCGGAGAGACCCAGTACTTC. The variable domain in full, completed from reference TRBV9 and TRBJ2-5, reads DSGVTQTPKHLITATGQRVTLRCSPRSGDLSVYWYQQSLDQGLQFLIQYYNGEERAKGNILERFSAQQFPDLHSELNLSSLELGDSALYFCASSVLSGETQYFGPGTRLLVL.

This clonotype came up many times. The junction differs from germline at one of its ends, possibly a read error. The CDR3 DNA sequence: TGCAGCGGTGAAGGGACAGATGGCTACACCTTC. It is translated as CSGEGTDGYTF. V is TRBV29-1 and J is TRBJ1-2; 7 positions agree with TRBD1. The CDR3 length is 11 residues. In germline, CDR1 is SQVTM, CDR2 ANQGSEA.

This clonotype was seen at least ten times. The chain carries TRBV28 and TRBJ2-7; D is ambiguous. This CDR3 contains 15 residues. Germline CDR1 MDHEN, CDR2 SYDVKM. Trimming left V 5 bases short and J 3 bases short, with 17 bases between. CDR3 nucleotides: TGTGCCAGCAGTCCCCCCCTAGATTGGAGCTACGAGCAGTACTTC. Translation: CASSPPLDWSYEQYF.

V usage is TRBV19 and J usage is TRBJ2-1; 14 bases are a match to TRBD2. This CDR3 spans 15 amino acids. The V gene end was trimmed by 9 bases and the J gene end by 4 bases; junction bases not matched to a gene: 5. Germline V gene data show CDR1 as LNHDA and CDR2 as SQIVND (reference sequence). In DNA form, the CDR3 reads TGTGCCAGCCACGGGACTAGCGGGAGATACAATGAGCAGTTCTTC. This gives the protein CASHGTSGRYNEQFF.